This paragraph reports one T cell receptor beta chain. What it binds is unknown. This record comes from a study of prognosis after radiotherapy for stage I lung cancer. About the study: Patients received stereotactic body radiotherapy alone, with no concurrent therapy. Study-wide results and limits: Patients with distant metastases had lower Shannon entropy after stereotactic body radiation therapy. Some TCR clones were expanded. Whether these clones were tumor-specific was not determined.

V lost 6 bases to trimming and J lost 4 bases, with 16 bases between them. This CDR3 has 14 amino acids. Germline CDR1 and CDR2: SGHVS and FNYEAQ. Multiplex PCR in two rounds served to amplify TCR beta CDR3 from genomic DNA. Primers specific to each TRBV and TRBJ gene drove first-round PCR. As the PCR entered its second round, universal primers were used. TCRdb called the multiplex PCR reads again in MiXCR, with one record for every CDR3 protein. The table lists fewer than 25,000 distinct CDR3 sequences, less than 70% of them singletons. Sequencing was performed on PBMCs, taken before or after stereotactic body radiation therapy (not recorded which). The chain joins TRBV7-6 to TRBJ2-7; D perhaps matches TRBD2 (5 bases). This clonotype was obtained from a donor at least 50 years old with non-small cell lung cancer. As DNA, the CDR3 is TGTGCCAGCAGGTTTATCGAGCGGCGTTACGAGCAGTACTTC. Translated, it gives CASRFIERRYEQYF.